Listed here are 24 T cell receptor beta chains from one sample, sequenced in a study of sequential checkpoint blockade in melanoma. Treatment given: randomized to nivolumab then ipilimumab (arm A) or the reverse (arm B). Profiling relied on immunoSEQ multiplex PCR, and the TCRdb table lists in-frame clones only, not all of them. This sample has approximately 37,000 clones; 70% to 90% occur once, and the top ten carry approximately 6%. The specimen was CD8+ T cells sorted from blood (inferred from file names), collected from a patient given nivolumab and ipilimumab in sequence. The source is a human donor with melanoma.

Written as DNA, the CDR3 is TGTGCCAGCAGCTTAGAGGGTGGTACGATCTCCTACAATGAGCAGTTCTTC. Its translation is CASSLEGGTISYNEQFF. The chain couples TRBV7-3 to TRBJ2-1; tentatively, D is TRBD2 (5 bases). The germline V gene encodes CDR1 SGHTA and CDR2 FQGTGA. This CDR3 is built from 17 residues. V was shortened by 2 bases and J by 0 bases, with 14 bases between the two germline ends.

DNA for the CDR3: TGTGCCGGAGGGGACAGGGGCGGCCAGCCCCAGCATTTT. It specifies CAGGDRGGQPQHF. The rearrangement links TRBV27 to TRBJ1-5; 10 bases match TRBD1. This CDR3 region has 13 residues. Trimming at V came to 11 bases and at J to 7 bases, leaving 8 bases not matched to a gene. CDR1 and CDR2 from the germline V gene are MNHEY and SMNVEV (reference sequence).

J is TRBJ1-2 and V is TRBV25-1; D unclear. This CDR3 is built from 14 residues. Germline V CDR1 and CDR2: MGHDK, SYGVNS. V was pared by 1 base and J by 4 bases, with 10 bases between. The CDR3 protein is CASSEFEGLYGYTF. In nucleotides, the CDR3 is TGTGCCAGCAGTGAATTCGAGGGCCTCTATGGCTACACCTTC.

V usage is TRBV6-4 and J usage is TRBJ2-3; 11 nucleotides line up with TRBD1. The germline V gene has CDR1 MRHNA and CDR2 SNTAGT. This CDR3 comprises 16 residues. Germline trimming cut 8 bases from V and 2 bases from J; bases unmatched to any gene: 9. The CDR3 nucleotides read TGTGCCAGCGGAATTGGACAGGGGGCTATCACAGATACGCAGTATTTT. Residues: CASGIGQGAITDTQYF.

A note on this clone: This specimen includes other DNA sequences encoding the same CDR3. V is TRBV19 and J is TRBJ1-1; TRBD1 matches at 7 bases. This CDR3 has 13 residues. The germline gives CDR1 LNHDA, CDR2 SQIVND (reference sequence). The ends lost 3 bases at V and 5 bases at J; junction bases unmatched: 3. The CDR3 sequence: CASSIGTATEAFF. The CDR3 region has the DNA TGTGCCAGTAGTATCGGGACAGCGACTGAAGCTTTCTTT.

This clone was detected once. The V call is TRBV27, the J call TRBJ2-7, with 8 bases identical to TRBD1. The J segment lost 5 bases and the V segment lost 3 bases, leaving 6 bases of the junction unmatched. This CDR3 spans 14 amino acids. Germline V gene lookup returns CDR1 MNHEY and CDR2 SMNVEV (reference sequence). The CDR3 spells CASSFGTGLDEQYF. DNA for the CDR3: TGTGCCAGCAGTTTTGGGACAGGCCTTGACGAGCAGTACTTC.

The gene calls are TRBV6-6 and TRBJ2-5, with 7 positions matching TRBD1. The J call may be incorrect, as the DNA end agrees better with TRBJ2-7. Germline V CDR1 and CDR2: MNHNY, SVGAGI (reference sequence). The CDR3 has 13 amino acids. CDR3 coding DNA: TGTGCCAGTACAGGGGCCCCGGCCTACGAGCAGTACTTC. This gives the protein CASTGAPAYEQYF.

The rearrangement joins TRBV20-1 to TRBJ2-1; D call uncertain. Trimming removed 6 bases at V and 6 bases at J, with 9 bases between. The germline V gene has CDR1 DFQATT and CDR2 SNEGSKA (reference sequence). This CDR3 has 11 residues. The CDR3 spells CSAHYGNEQFF. CDR3 in DNA: TGCAGTGCCCACTACGGCAATGAGCAGTTCTTC.

This clone was detected a few times. This sequence joins TRBV6-4 and TRBJ2-6; the D is unclear. In germline, CDR1 is MRHNA, CDR2 SNTAGT. The CDR3 has 15 residues. Trimming removed 0 bases at V and 0 bases at J, with 3 bases between. The CDR3 DNA is TGTGCCAGCAGTGACTCGAGCTCTGGGGCCAACGTCCTGACTTTC. Translated, it gives CASSDSSSGANVLTF.

This clone appeared a few times. J is TRBJ2-1 and V is TRBV5-1, with 8 positions matching TRBD1. V trimming: 4 bases; J trimming: 0 bases; junction bases outside the gene matches: 9. The CDR3 spans 17 residues. CDR1 and CDR2 from the germline V gene are SGHRS and YFSETQ. Here the CDR3 DNA reads TGCGCCAGCAGCCCGAACCCGGGACAGGCCTCCTACAATGAGCAGTTCTTC. Translating it yields CASSPNPGQASYNEQFF.

This clone was detected only a few times. This chain links TRBV21-1 with TRBJ2-3; the table calls TRBD1, which could not be checked here. TRBV21-1 is marked as a pseudogene. The CDR3 loop spans 16 amino acids. CDR3 in amino acids: CASSFGTFVYTDTQYF. The CDR3 DNA sequence: TGTGCCAGCAGCTTCGGGACATTTGTTTACACAGATACGCAGTATTTT.

The chain is built from TRBV28 and TRBJ2-5; TRBD1 agrees at 7 bases. V shed 5 bases, J shed 5 bases, and the junction held 8 bases outside the gene matches. CDR3 size: 14 residues. Germline lookup yields CDR1 MDHEN and CDR2 SYDVKM. The CDR3 is CASSPTGDTETQYF. The DNA for the CDR3 is TGTGCCAGCAGTCCCACAGGGGACACGGAGACCCAGTACTTC.

The chain carries TRBV4-1 and TRBJ2-1; 13 nucleotides line up with TRBD2. There are 15 residues in the CDR3. After removal of 4 bases from V and 7 bases from J, the junction contained 4 bases not matched to a gene. The V gene's germline CDR1 is MGHRA and CDR2 YSYEKL. Here the CDR3 reads CASSPGLAGQNEQFF. DNA for the CDR3: TGCGCCAGCAGCCCGGGACTAGCGGGGCAAAATGAGCAGTTCTTC.

The chain combines TRBV19 with TRBJ1-1, with 7 bases lining up with TRBD1. Trimming took 8 bases from V and 4 from J; bases not matched to a gene: 4. Germline V CDR1 and CDR2: LNHDA, SQIVND (reference sequence). The length of the CDR3 is 12 residues. In nucleotides, the CDR3 is TGTGCCAGTTTACAGGGGAGCACTGAAGCTTTCTTT. It is translated as CASLQGSTEAFF.

The J gene is TRBJ2-7, the V gene TRBV6-1, with 8 bases that match TRBD1. The CDR3 consists of 15 residues. Unmatched junction bases numbered 9, after V lost 2 bases and J lost 6 bases. The germline V gene has CDR1 MNHNS and CDR2 SASEGT. The DNA for the CDR3 is TGTGCCAGCAGTGAAAGTGGACAGGGTTACTCCGAGCAGTACTTC. It yields the protein CASSESGQGYSEQYF.

The V and J genes are TRBV6-1 and TRBJ2-7; perhaps TRBD1 as D (5 bases). This CDR3 comprises 13 residues. Germline CDR1 is MNHNS and CDR2 is SASEGT. V gave up 3 bases and J gave up 0 bases, with 6 bases separating them. CDR3 sequence (DNA): TGTGCCAGCAGTGATGACAGCTCCTACGAGCAGTACTTC. It translates to CASSDDSSYEQYF.

The J gene is TRBJ2-2, the V gene TRBV4-1, with TRBD2 identical over 12 bases. The germline V gene encodes CDR1 MGHRA and CDR2 YSYEKL. The CDR3 has 16 amino acids. The V gene end was trimmed by 3 bases and the J gene end by 4 bases; junction bases not matched to a gene: 3. The CDR3 loop is CASSQASGGATGELFF. The CDR3 nucleotides read TGCGCCAGCAGCCAGGCTAGCGGGGGGGCCACCGGGGAGCTGTTTTTT.

This chain joins TRBV5-1 and TRBJ1-2; D uncertain. Trimming left V 6 bases short and J 6 bases short, with 15 bases between. Germline loops: CDR1 SGHRS, CDR2 YFSETQ. The CDR3 extends over 13 amino acids. CDR3 loop: CASTWGEQHGYTF. The CDR3 DNA sequence: TGCGCCAGCACTTGGGGAGAGCAGCATGGCTACACCTTC.

This clone has more than one count but fewer than ten. This chain uses TRBV10-1 with TRBJ2-1; weak D call: TRBD2 (6 bases). V lost 1 base, J lost 9 bases, and 7 bases lay in between. CDR1 and CDR2 (germline): WNHNN, SYGVQD (reference sequence). The CDR3 runs to 12 residues. This chain's CDR3 is CASSEFGGEQFF. CDR3 DNA sequence: TGCGCCAGCAGTGAGTTCGGGGGTGAGCAGTTCTTC.

The V gene is TRBV27, the J gene TRBJ2-7, with a tentative D call TRBD1 (5 bases). Trimming took 6 bases from V and 0 from J, leaving 15 bases between them. CDR1 is MNHEY, CDR2 SMNVEV, per germline (reference sequence). This CDR3 contains 15 residues. The CDR3 DNA sequence: TGTGCCAGCAGCATAGACAAACAGGCCTCCTACGAGCAGTACTTC. It encodes CASSIDKQASYEQYF.

This chain uses TRBV2 with TRBJ2-5; 7 bases match TRBD1. From germline, CDR1 is SNHLY and CDR2 FYNNEI. This CDR3 is built from 13 residues. The trim removed 7 bases at V and 0 bases at J, leaving 2 bases unmatched. CDR3 residues: CASTGGHQETQYF. The CDR3 nucleotides are TGTGCCAGCACAGGGGGACACCAAGAGACCCAGTACTTC.

The chain joins TRBV27 to TRBJ2-7; 8 nucleotides agree with TRBD1. Trimming at V came to 3 bases and at J to 0 bases, leaving 7 bases not matched to a gene. Per the germline V gene, CDR1 is MNHEY and CDR2 is SMNVEV (reference sequence). The CDR3 contains 16 residues. CDR3: CASSFTGGWSSYEQYF. The CDR3 DNA follows: TGTGCCAGCAGTTTTACAGGGGGTTGGAGCTCCTACGAGCAGTACTTC.

The chain combines TRBV28 with TRBJ1-1; D remains unclear. The length of the CDR3 is 14 residues. V lost 2 bases and J lost 4, with 11 bases in between. Germline V CDR1 and CDR2: MDHEN, SYDVKM. CDR3 sequence: CASSLRGSGTEAFF. CDR3 coding DNA: TGTGCCAGCAGTTTACGGGGATCGGGCACTGAAGCTTTCTTT.

The chain links TRBV28 to TRBJ2-5; no definite D call. With 2 bases removed from V and 4 bases from J, the gap between germline ends came to 8 bases. The CDR3 length is 13 residues. Germline V lookup: CDR1 MDHEN, CDR2 SYDVKM. The chain's CDR3 is CASSLTELETQYF. For the CDR3, the DNA is TGTGCCAGCAGTTTAACAGAACTAGAGACCCAGTACTTC.